This TCR beta chain was sequenced for a study of shared clonotypes between healthy human individuals. Study information: Used for every donor were three CD4 naive, three CD4 memory, two CD8 naive and one CD8 memory plate.

This CDR3 region has 14 residues. The ends were cut back, 0 bases at V and 6 bases at J, with 12 bases in the middle. Germline V CDR1 and CDR2: LGHNA, YSLEER. CD45RO-negative, CCR7-positively selected cells formed the naive CD8 fraction, excluding terminally differentiated effector memory CD45RA+ cells. Within Nashville, Tennessee resided all donors, each a Caucasian adult. Concerning this clone: Antigen: not known.

Study-level points and caveats: The study sampled only blood, and tissue repertoires likely differ.

The method was immunoSEQ multiplex PCR; TCRdb's version includes in-frame clones alone and lacks a portion of them. The table lists under 2,000,000 clones, about 95% of them singletons, with more than 0.95% in the top ten. The sample consisted of naive CD8+ T cells sorted from blood. The receptor was derived from a man aged 18 to 30 in good health. The rearrangement joins TRBV4-3 to TRBJ2-7, with D uncertain. The CDR3 bases are TGCGCCAGCAGCCAAGAGAGAAGGTTAGGCGAGCAGTACTTC. Translating gives CASSQERRLGEQYF.